Presented here are 20 T cell receptor beta chains from one specimen sequenced in a study of T cell responses to AZD1222 COVID-19 vaccine. Using immunoSEQ multiplex PCR, the repertoire was profiled, and TCRdb retains in-frame clones only, with some absent. This table has about 180,000 clones, roughly 92% appearing once. The specimen comprised peripheral blood, sampled on day 0 of AZD1222 vaccination. The receptors stem from an adult in good health.

The table lists this clone with a count of one. The chain has TRBV21-1 and TRBJ1-1. TRBV21-1 is shown as a pseudogene. The CDR3 consists of 12 residues. This chain's CDR3 is CASYPAGTEAFF. CDR3 bases: TGTGCCAGTTACCCGGCGGGGACTGAAGCTTTCTTT.

The rearrangement joins TRBV28 to TRBJ1-2, with no clear D. V lost 7 bases to trimming and J lost 8 bases, with 23 bases between them. The germline CDR1 and CDR2 sequences are MDHEN and SYDVKM. The CDR3 totals 15 residues. CDR3 nucleotide sequence: TGTGCCAGCACCCCTCCGTGGACCGAACCTAAGGGCTACACCTTC. This codes for CASTPPWTEPKGYTF.

This clone appeared once. The V call is TRBV19, the J call TRBJ2-1; D is unclear. The CDR3 has 13 amino acids. Germline assignment: CDR1 LNHDA and CDR2 SQIVND (reference sequence). Trimming stripped 3 bases from V and 12 bases from J, with 15 bases between. CDR3 DNA sequence: TGTGCCAGTAGTATCGGGCGGACCACCGGGCAGTTCTTC. It encodes CASSIGRTTGQFF. Supplemented by reference TRBV19 and TRBJ2-1, the full variable domain reads DGGITQSPKYLFRKEGQNVTLSCEQNLNHDAMYWYRQDPGQGLRLIYYSQIVNDFQKGDIAEGYSVSREKKESFPLTVTSAQKNPTAFYLCASSIGRTTGQFFGPGTRLTVL.

V and J are TRBV6-5 and TRBJ1-2; unclear D gene. The V gene's germline CDR1 is MNHEY and CDR2 SVGAGI. The CDR3 is 13 residues long. Between the trimmed V and J ends, which lost 7 bases and 7 bases, there was a span of 16 bases. CDR3 loop: CASNVEGLGGYTF. CDR3 DNA: TGTGCCAGCAACGTGGAGGGTCTGGGTGGCTACACCTTC.

V gene TRBV9 combines with J gene TRBJ2-7; 8 bases match TRBD2. The V gene end was trimmed by 2 bases and the J gene end by 7 bases; junction bases not matched to a gene: 11. The CDR3 consists of 15 residues. CDR1 is SGDLS and CDR2 is YYNGEE in the germline V gene. Written as DNA, the CDR3 is TGTGCCAGCAGCGTCGGACTAGCCCCTTTTGAGGAGCAGTACTTC. Translating gives CASSVGLAPFEEQYF.

In DNA form, the CDR3 reads TGTGCCATCAGCGCGCGGACAGATACGCAGTATTTT. This gives the protein CAISARTDTQYF. The chain has TRBV10-3 and TRBJ2-3; D is uncertain. CDR1 is ENHRY, CDR2 SYGVKD, per germline. Trimming stripped 6 bases from V and 3 bases from J, with 7 bases between. There are 12 residues in the CDR3.

The V and J genes are TRBV7-9 and TRBJ2-7; the D gene could be TRBD1 or TRBD2 (5 bases each). The length of the CDR3 is 15 residues. Trimming stripped 9 bases from V and 8 bases from J, with 26 bases between. Germline V gives CDR1 SEHNR, CDR2 FQNEAQ (reference sequence). The CDR3: CASGRGAHDKGKQYF. CDR3 sequence (DNA): TGTGCCAGTGGACGAGGGGCGCATGATAAAGGCAAGCAGTACTTC.

For this clone: The same CDR3 arises from other DNA sequences in this sample as well. This chain joins TRBV19 and TRBJ1-1, with D uncertain. Germline V gene sequence: CDR1 LNHDA, CDR2 SQIVND (reference sequence). Trimming took 6 bases from V and 2 from J, leaving 10 bases between them. CDR3 length: 13 residues. The CDR3 DNA follows: TGTGCCAGTAGGAGACAAGGTAACACTGAAGCTTTCTTT. Its protein is CASRRQGNTEAFF.

The CDR3 loop is CAWTLGLSGNTIYF. Here the CDR3 DNA reads TGTGCCTGGACATTGGGGCTCTCTGGAAACACCATATATTTT. The gene calls are TRBV30 and TRBJ1-3; a weak D match, TRBD1 (5 bases). CDR1 is GTSNPN and CDR2 is SVGIG in the germline V gene (reference sequence). V was trimmed by 4 bases and J by 0 bases, leaving 10 bases between them. The CDR3 totals 14 residues.

The chain joins TRBV3-1 (or the pseudogene TRBV3-2) to TRBJ1-6; 8 bases match TRBD1. The V gene's germline CDR1 is LGHDT and CDR2 YNNKEL (reference sequence). Unmatched junction bases numbered 3, after V lost 4 bases and J lost 7 bases. The CDR3 runs 14 residues. CDR3 region: CASSPGTGNSPLHF. The CDR3 coding sequence is TGTGCCAGCAGCCCCGGGACAGGCAATTCACCCCTCCACTTT.

This clone appeared once. The V gene is TRBV19, the J gene TRBJ2-7, with TRBD2 matching 8 bases. J was trimmed by 6 bases and V by 3 bases; bases with no gene match: 4. Germline V gene lookup returns CDR1 LNHDA and CDR2 SQIVND (reference sequence). CDR3 length equals 13 residues. The CDR3 DNA sequence: TGTGCCAGTAGTATGAGCGGGAGCGGCGAGCAGTACTTC. Translated: CASSMSGSGEQYF.

The CDR3: CSASGSAGGQVEAFF. Here the CDR3 DNA reads TGCAGTGCTAGTGGTTCAGCTGGGGGCCAGGTTGAAGCTTTCTTT. V is TRBV20-1 and J is TRBJ1-1; TRBD1 is a possible D gene (6 bases). This CDR3 is 15 amino acids long. Trimming cost V 3 bases and J 7 bases, with 21 bases left between them. Germline CDR1 is DFQATT and CDR2 is SNEGSKA (reference sequence).

This chain links TRBV19 with TRBJ2-5; D remains ambiguous. The V gene's germline CDR1 is LNHDA and CDR2 SQIVND (reference sequence). This CDR3 region has 11 residues. With 4 bases removed from V and 1 base from J, the gap between germline ends came to 1 base. For the CDR3, the DNA is TGTGCCAGTAGTACCCAAGAGACCCAGTACTTC. This codes for CASSTQETQYF.

The chain links TRBV21-1 to TRBJ2-7; TRBD1, the table's D call, lacks a check against the DNA. TRBV21-1 is noted as a pseudogene. The CDR3 totals 14 residues. The CDR3 protein is CASSKTGRPYEQYF. As DNA, the CDR3 is TGTGCCAGCAGCAAGACAGGACGTCCTTACGAGCAGTACTTC.

The V call is TRBV4-2, the J call TRBJ2-3, with TRBD2 matching 7 bases. This CDR3 comprises 15 residues. The trim removed 1 base at V and 2 bases at J, leaving 3 bases unmatched. CDR1 and CDR2 (germline): LGHNA, YNFKEQ. The chain's CDR3 is CASSQGGTTTDTQYF. In nucleotides, the CDR3 is TGTGCCAGCAGCCAAGGAGGGACTACCACAGATACGCAGTATTTT.

CDR3 DNA: TGTGCCAGCAGTGGTGGACAGGCCCAGAACCCTAATCAGCCCCAGCATTTT. This encodes CASSGGQAQNPNQPQHF. The V call is TRBV6-1, the J call TRBJ1-5; 7 positions match TRBD1. Germline trimming cut 4 bases from V and 4 bases from J; bases unmatched to any gene: 13. The CDR3 has 17 residues. Germline CDR1 and CDR2: MNHNS and SASEGT.

The sample holds one count of this clone. CDR3 residues: CASSLVLAGLNEQFF. The DNA of the CDR3 is TGTGCCAGCAGCTTAGTACTAGCGGGCCTCAATGAGCAGTTCTTC. The chain carries TRBV7-9 and TRBJ2-1; 9 nucleotides match TRBD2. J lost 6 bases, V lost 1 base, and 4 bases had no gene match. The CDR3 runs to 15 residues. In germline, CDR1 is SEHNR, CDR2 FQNEAQ (reference sequence).

The chain recombines TRBV4-1 with TRBJ1-1; no firm D call. CDR3 size: 15 residues. Trimming shortened V by 3 bases and J by 1 base, and 12 bases separated the two germline ends. The germline CDR1 and CDR2 sequences are MGHRA and YSYEKL. Written as DNA, the CDR3 is TGCGCCAGCAGCCAGGCAGTGGGAAGGAACACTGAAGCTTTCTTT. Amino acid sequence: CASSQAVGRNTEAFF.

V usage is TRBV5-1 and J usage is TRBJ1-5; D call uncertain. The CDR3 is made up of 15 amino acids. The germline CDR1 and CDR2 sequences are SGHRS and YFSETQ. Trimming removed 0 bases at V and 1 base at J, with 8 bases between. The CDR3 DNA reads TGCGCCAGCAGCTTGGATGGGAAAAGCAATCAGCCCCAGCATTTT. Its protein is CASSLDGKSNQPQHF.

The rearrangement uses TRBV5-6 and TRBJ2-5; D might be TRBD1 (5 bases). V gave up 2 bases and J gave up 2 bases, with 13 bases separating them. The CDR3 consists of 15 residues. The germline gives CDR1 SGHDT, CDR2 YYEEEE. This CDR3 reads CASSFRDSLQETQYF. The CDR3, as DNA: TGTGCCAGCAGCTTCCGAGACAGTTTACAAGAGACCCAGTACTTC.